This T cell receptor beta chain was found in a study of blood T cell repertoires in COVID-19. In the study overall: Both acute and convalescent COVID-19 samples were obtained from the United States, Italy and Spain. The cDNA or gDNA used as material had been derived from T cells, B-cell-depleted T cells, or PBMCs.

In the original workflow: Amplification of reference gene primers was used by the study to estimate nucleated cell counts. Repertoires were generated with immunoSEQ multiplex PCR, while TCRdb's copy carries only in-frame clones and drops some. V, J and clone size derive from that table, while D and trimming were established from the DNA sequence. The sample records around 84,000 clones, around 87% being singletons. Comments on this clone: The same CDR3 also results from other DNA sequences found in this sample.

V lost 3 bases to trimming and J lost 5 bases, with 10 bases between them. This CDR3 region has 13 residues. Germline assignment: CDR1 SGHTA and CDR2 FQGNSA. The chain links TRBV7-2 to TRBJ1-1; D gene ambiguous. This TCR was recovered from a man aged 80 or over with active or convalescent COVID-19. What was sequenced was peripheral blood. The CDR3 loop is CASSFGGRTEAFF. CDR3 nucleotide sequence: TGTGCCAGCAGCTTTGGAGGTAGGACTGAAGCTTTCTTT.